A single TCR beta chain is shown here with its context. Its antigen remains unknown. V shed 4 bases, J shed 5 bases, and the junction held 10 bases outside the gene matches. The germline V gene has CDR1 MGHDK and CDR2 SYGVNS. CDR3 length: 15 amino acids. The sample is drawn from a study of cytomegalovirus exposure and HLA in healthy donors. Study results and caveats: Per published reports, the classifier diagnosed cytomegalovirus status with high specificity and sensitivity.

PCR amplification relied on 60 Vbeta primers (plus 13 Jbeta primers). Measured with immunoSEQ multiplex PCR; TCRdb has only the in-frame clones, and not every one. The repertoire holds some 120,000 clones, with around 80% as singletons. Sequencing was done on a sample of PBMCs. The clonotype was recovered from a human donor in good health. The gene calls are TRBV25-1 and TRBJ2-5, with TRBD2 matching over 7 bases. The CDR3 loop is CASSAASGPGETQYF. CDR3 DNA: TGTGCCAGCAGTGCAGCTAGCGGCCCTGGGGAGACCCAGTACTTC.